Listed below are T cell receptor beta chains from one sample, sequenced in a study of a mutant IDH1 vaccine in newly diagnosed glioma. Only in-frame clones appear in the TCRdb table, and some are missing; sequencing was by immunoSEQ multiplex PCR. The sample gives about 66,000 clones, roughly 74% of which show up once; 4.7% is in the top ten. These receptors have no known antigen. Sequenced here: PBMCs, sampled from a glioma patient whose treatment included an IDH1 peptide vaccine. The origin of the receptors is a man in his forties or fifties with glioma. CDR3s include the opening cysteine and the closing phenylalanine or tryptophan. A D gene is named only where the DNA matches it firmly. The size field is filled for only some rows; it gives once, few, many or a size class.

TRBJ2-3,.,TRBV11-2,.,CASTQSIGGDTQYF
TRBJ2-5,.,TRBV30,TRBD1,CAWSRWGQYQETQYF
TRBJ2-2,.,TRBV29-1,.,CSGGVNTGELFF
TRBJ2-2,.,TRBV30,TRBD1,CAWRPGQATGELFF
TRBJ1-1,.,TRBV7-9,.,CASSPGEGNTEAFF
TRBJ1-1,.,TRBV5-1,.,CASSPGGDLGNTEAFF
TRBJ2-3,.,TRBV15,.,CATSRKRALTDTQYF
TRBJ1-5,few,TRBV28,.,CASMGRGPWQPQHF
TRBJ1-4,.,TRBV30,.,CAWSEGGRGEKLFF
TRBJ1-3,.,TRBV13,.,CASSTQRRVSSGNTIYF
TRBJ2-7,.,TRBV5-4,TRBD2,CASSRTGRGDEQYF
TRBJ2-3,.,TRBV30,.,CAWSPLGGETDTQYF
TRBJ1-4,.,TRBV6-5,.,CASSRSGVGEKLFF
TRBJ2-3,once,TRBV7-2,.,CASSPTGSAGNTQYF
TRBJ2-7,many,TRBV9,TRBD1,CASSSGTGYNEQYF
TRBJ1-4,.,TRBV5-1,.,CASSSSSSRTEEKLFF
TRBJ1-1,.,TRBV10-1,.,CASSQHGPNTEAFF
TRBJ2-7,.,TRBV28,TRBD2,CASRSPGGGYEQYF
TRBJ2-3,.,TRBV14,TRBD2,CASSQQRGSGVSTDTQYF
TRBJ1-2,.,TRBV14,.,CASSQASRGGYTF
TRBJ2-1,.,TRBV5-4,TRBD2,CASSLKTSGGHNEQFF
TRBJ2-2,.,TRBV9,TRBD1,CASSGDRARPGELFF
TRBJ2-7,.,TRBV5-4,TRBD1,CASSLGGQGKWLYEQYF
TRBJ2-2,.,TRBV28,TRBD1,CASTTGTGMSGELFF
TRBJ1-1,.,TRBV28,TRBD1,CASSLTRQGGNTEAFF